This T cell receptor (beta chain) was documented in a study of shared clonotypes between healthy human individuals. Libraries were prepared by immunoSEQ multiplex PCR; TCRdb keeps only in-frame clonotypes and omits some of them. The table has millions of clones, 95% seen once. Trimming cost V 4 bases and J 6 bases; bases outside gene matches: 12. In germline, CDR1 is SGHDT, CDR2 YYEEEE. The CDR3 loop spans 17 amino acids. This chain uses TRBV5-6 with TRBJ1-6, with 8 positions matching TRBD1. The sample was naive CD4+ T cells sorted from blood. This sample's subset: CD45RA+ positively selected. The TCR was taken from a man between 18 and 35 years old in good health. CDR3 region: CASSLQGQGARNSPLHF. The CDR3 DNA follows: TGTGCCAGCAGCCTACAGGGGCAGGGGGCGCGTAATTCACCCCTCCACTTT.